A selection of T cell receptor beta chains follows, all from one sample in a study of blood T cell repertoires in COVID-19. The protocol was immunoSEQ multiplex PCR, while the TCRdb copy is restricted to in-frame clones and leaves out a portion. The sample lists approximately 280,000 clones; approximately 78% were seen once. The sequencing input was PBMCs or T cells enriched from blood (not recorded which). The source is a middle-aged man who had been exposed to COVID-19. Each CDR3 is given without its conserved first and last residue. Each record gives: V gene, J gene, CDR3 protein.

>TRBV5-1|TRBJ1-1
ASSSRANTEAF
>TRBV9|TRBJ2-1
ASGQLASSYNEQF
>TRBV18|TRBJ2-5
ASSPPFVALQETQY
>TRBV11-2|TRBJ2-1
ASSLSDRLSGSNEQF
>TRBV18|TRBJ2-1
ASSPGTSHFNEQF
>TRBV27|TRBJ2-6
ASSPRDSTIFTGANVLT
>TRBV5-1|TRBJ2-3
ASRPPGQATDTQY
>TRBV6-5|TRBJ2-6
ASIDSGANVLT
>TRBV6-5|TRBJ2-3
ASSYRGLSGDTQY
>TRBV7-2|TRBJ2-7
ASSSSRTTYEQY
>TRBV6-5|TRBJ2-7
ASSYSGAGGYEQY
>TRBV6-5|TRBJ2-7
ASTGSEQY
>TRBV13|TRBJ1-4
ASSHRGTATNEKLF
>TRBV7-2|TRBJ1-5
ASRKDTSFNQPQH
>TRBV12-3/TRBV12-4|TRBJ1-2
ASDLPGGVGYT
>TRBV7-3|TRBJ2-1
ASSWRTDNEQF
>TRBV7-9|TRBJ2-7
ASSLDIGYEQY
>TRBV5-1|TRBJ2-7
ASSLTSGGYEQY
>TRBV6-5|TRBJ2-1
ASSYSILGRQF
>TRBV10-2|TRBJ2-7
ASSEVGAASYEQY
>TRBV9|TRBJ2-1
ASSGGQGDNEQF
>TRBV7-3|TRBJ2-7
ASSLNGYEQY
>TRBV30|TRBJ2-7
AWRGSGRMGYEQY
>TRBV6-5|TRBJ1-5
ASSYGTGSNQPQH
>TRBV9|TRBJ2-3
ASSVAASPRQGTQY
>TRBV6-5|TRBJ2-1
ASRLAADGEQF
>TRBV5-1|TRBJ1-5
ASSHGGEGQPQH
>TRBV6-5|TRBJ1-2
ASIGGLVLASGYT
>TRBV6-5|TRBJ1-3
ASKSGQGSRTIY
>TRBV5-1|TRBJ2-7
ASSLAAGTVPYEQY
>TRBV18|TRBJ2-7
ASSTSASSYEQY
>TRBV3-1/TRBV3-2|TRBJ2-1
ASSQPRVYGGSYNEQF
>TRBV5-1|TRBJ2-1
ASSLAGIAYNEQF
>TRBV6-5|TRBJ1-2
ASSYMRDYGYT
>TRBV9|TRBJ2-7
ASSPGTSAAYEQY
>TRBV27|TRBJ2-7
ASSFRYPTSASSYEQY
>TRBV3-1/TRBV3-2|TRBJ2-3
ASSLRVAGGSTDTQY
>TRBV29-1|TRBJ1-2
SVGRGYKALSRGYT
>TRBV3-1/TRBV3-2|TRBJ2-7
ASSSTATVYEQY
>TRBV3-1/TRBV3-2|TRBJ2-1
ASSQAGLAASSYNEQF
>TRBV20-1|TRBJ2-7
SASTEGRRGQD
>TRBV7-9|TRBJ1-1
ASSFRKGAGGMNTEAF
>TRBV13|TRBJ2-7
ASSLGGTGGAYEQY
>TRBV2|TRBJ1-1
ASITDSNTEAF
>TRBV11-2|TRBJ1-5
ASSLGGQSDQPQH
>TRBV14|TRBJ2-7
ASSHQAGGPYEQY
>TRBV7-8|TRBJ1-2
ASSPSSYRGRGYGYT
>TRBV7-2|TRBJ1-4
ASSTQGTATNEKLF
>TRBV18|TRBJ2-2
ASSPPIGQGDAGELF
>TRBV21-1|TRBJ2-7
ASSKFLAGGPGHEQY
>TRBV24-1|TRBJ2-3
ATSDFTRREKTDTQY
>TRBV7-3|TRBJ2-3
ASSGGRPSGYTQY
>TRBV12-3/TRBV12-4|TRBJ1-1
ASSTGIYTEAF
>TRBV6-6|TRBJ1-1
ASADSRAF